The 27 T cell receptor beta chains listed next were all sequenced from one sample in a study of pediatric ulcerative colitis. Clones were sequenced by immunoSEQ multiplex PCR, and TCRdb holds only the in-frame ones, with some missing. The sample records tens of thousands of clones, 70% to 85% being singletons. The sample comprised blood. The source is a boy under 18 with moderate ulcerative colitis.

V gene TRBV9 combines with J gene TRBJ1-3; D gene uncertain. This CDR3 has 14 amino acids. The V and J ends lost 4 bases and 0 bases respectively, with 8 bases between them. From germline, CDR1 is SGDLS and CDR2 YYNGEE. The DNA of the CDR3 is TGTGCCAGCAGCTCTCGGGTCTCTGGAAACACCATATATTTT. It translates to CASSSRVSGNTIYF.

This clone turned up a few times. The V gene is TRBV30, the J gene TRBJ2-6; D not resolved. The CDR3 spans 10 residues. The V end lost 8 bases, the J end lost 4 bases, and 3 bases lay between the germline ends. Germline V gene data show CDR1 as GTSNPN and CDR2 as SVGIG (reference sequence). The CDR3 sequence: CARGANVLTF. CDR3 coding DNA: TGTGCCCGCGGGGCCAACGTCCTGACTTTC.

V and J are TRBV5-1 and TRBJ1-2; D is perhaps TRBD1 (5 bases). The ends were cut back, 4 bases at V and 8 bases at J, with 18 bases in the middle. This CDR3 is built from 14 residues. CDR1 SGHRS and CDR2 YFSETQ come from the germline V gene. CDR3 sequence: CASSMGRDAGGYTF. Written as DNA, the CDR3 is TGCGCCAGCAGCATGGGACGGGATGCGGGAGGCTACACCTTC.

The sample holds a few counts of this clone. At one boundary the junction diverges from the germline segment, which might be a read error. The gene calls are TRBV4-2 and TRBJ1-5, with TRBD1 as a possible D gene (5 bases). The germline V gene has CDR1 LGHNA and CDR2 YNFKEQ. CDR3 length: 15 amino acids. The CDR3 loop is CASSKEKGSKWPQHF. CDR3 coding DNA: TGTGCCAGCAGCAAAGAGAAGGGGTCAAAGTGGCCCCAGCATTTT.

The genes are TRBV12-5 and TRBJ1-5; D is undetermined. The V end lost 8 bases, the J end lost 1 base, and 6 bases lay between the germline ends. The CDR3 length is 12 residues. Germline lookup yields CDR1 LGHNT and CDR2 FRNRAP. Here the CDR3 reads CASQDSNQPQHF. The CDR3 bases are TGTGCTAGTCAGGACAGCAATCAGCCCCAGCATTTT. Supplemented by reference TRBV12-5 and TRBJ1-5, the full variable domain reads DARVTQTPRHKVTEMGQEVTMRCQPILGHNTVFWYRQTMMQGLELLAYFRNRAPLDDSGMPKDRFSAEMPDATLATLKIQPSEPRDSAVYFCASQDSNQPQHFGDGTRLSIL.

The gene calls are TRBV27 and TRBJ1-1; D not resolved. CDR3 length: 14 residues. Germline CDR1 and CDR2: MNHEY and SMNVEV (reference sequence). Deletions cut 0 bases from V and 5 bases from J, with 10 bases between. CDR3 bases: TGTGCCAGCAGTTTATCGATTGGGTTAACTGAAGCTTTCTTT. Protein: CASSLSIGLTEAFF.

The gene calls are TRBV4-1 and TRBJ1-1; D remains ambiguous. The CDR3 totals 17 residues. Germline V CDR1 and CDR2: MGHRA, YSYEKL. Between the trimmed V and J ends, which lost 1 base and 4 bases, there was a span of 19 bases. CDR3 amino acids: CASSQVLLPRMGTEAFF. CDR3 sequence (DNA): TGCGCCAGCAGCCAAGTTCTGCTTCCCAGGATGGGCACTGAAGCTTTCTTT.

This clone qualifies as medium-sized. CDR3 bases: TGTGCCAGCAGCCACGGGGCCGCCCCCGTTCAGCCCCAGCATTTT. This encodes CASSHGAAPVQPQHF. The V gene is TRBV5-5, the J gene TRBJ1-5, with a weak D call TRBD1 (5 bases). The ends were cut back, 4 bases at V and 6 bases at J, with 17 bases in the middle. Germline V gives CDR1 SGHKS, CDR2 YYEKEE (reference sequence). The CDR3 consists of 15 residues.

The chain employs TRBV4-1 and TRBJ2-2; 11 bases are shared with TRBD1. CDR3 length: 18 amino acids. Germline V gives CDR1 MGHRA, CDR2 YSYEKL. J gave up 4 bases and V 4 bases, and 11 bases lay outside the gene matches. The CDR3 loop is CASSPRDRGRVSTGELFF. DNA for the CDR3: TGCGCCAGCAGCCCCCGGGACAGGGGGAGGGTGAGCACCGGGGAGCTGTTTTTT.

J is TRBJ1-1 and V is TRBV9; D uncertain. Germline V gene lookup returns CDR1 SGDLS and CDR2 YYNGEE. This CDR3 has 15 residues. The V end lost 0 bases, the J end lost 1 base, and 10 bases lay between the germline ends. CDR3 loop: CASSVVGRGNTEAFF. The CDR3, as DNA: TGTGCCAGCAGCGTAGTGGGGAGAGGGAACACTGAAGCTTTCTTT. Full variable domain (remainder filled in from reference TRBV9 and TRBJ1-1): DSGVTQTPKHLITATGQRVTLRCSPRSGDLSVYWYQQSLDQGLQFLIQYYNGEERAKGNILERFSAQQFPDLHSELNLSSLELGDSALYFCASSVVGRGNTEAFFGQGTRLTVV.

The gene calls are TRBV4-1 and TRBJ2-3; D uncertain. Germline V gene data show CDR1 as MGHRA and CDR2 as YSYEKL. The CDR3 spans 17 residues. The germline V and J ends were trimmed by 0 bases and 1 base, with 14 bases remaining between them. Here the CDR3 reads CASSQDPARTGTDTQYF. CDR3 in DNA: TGCGCCAGCAGCCAAGATCCTGCACGGACCGGCACAGATACGCAGTATTTT.

V usage is TRBV19 and J usage is TRBJ2-7; D call uncertain. This CDR3 has 18 residues. The V end lost 3 bases, the J end lost 0 bases, and 21 bases lay between the germline ends. Germline V CDR1 and CDR2: LNHDA, SQIVND (reference sequence). CDR3 in amino acids: CASSIRIQVRAGSYEQYF. Here the CDR3 DNA reads TGTGCCAGTAGTATTCGGATCCAGGTCCGCGCTGGCTCCTACGAGCAGTACTTC.

The table lists this clone with a few counts. The chain carries TRBV19 and TRBJ1-5; the D gene is possibly TRBD1 (6 bases). CDR3 length equals 15 residues. The germline V gene encodes CDR1 LNHDA and CDR2 SQIVND (reference sequence). V lost 3 bases to trimming and J lost 5 bases, with 14 bases between them. CDR3 nucleotide sequence: TGTGCCAGTAGTATTTTCTACGGGGGCGATCAGCCCCAGCATTTT. Its translation is CASSIFYGGDQPQHF.

This clone has a handful of counts. The rearrangement joins TRBV27 to TRBJ1-5; a possible D gene is TRBD1 (6 bases). The CDR3 totals 15 residues. Deletions cut 5 bases from V and 3 bases from J, with 14 bases between. Germline V gives CDR1 MNHEY, CDR2 SMNVEV (reference sequence). CDR3 DNA sequence: TGTGCCAGCAGTCCACGAGGACAGCTCAATCAGCCCCAGCATTTT. It specifies CASSPRGQLNQPQHF.

V and J are TRBV5-1 and TRBJ1-5; no reliable D call. This CDR3 is built from 14 residues. Trimming took off 2 bases at V and 0 bases at J, with 6 bases between the two ends. Germline V lookup: CDR1 SGHRS, CDR2 YFSETQ. The DNA for the CDR3 is TGCGCCAGCAGCTTATCACATAGCAATCAGCCCCAGCATTTT. Its translation is CASSLSHSNQPQHF.

This chain connects TRBV7-2 to TRBJ2-1; TRBD2 matches at 8 bases. Looked up from germline, CDR1 is SGHTA and CDR2 is FQGNSA. The CDR3 totals 15 residues. The J segment lost 4 bases and the V segment lost 4 bases, leaving 6 bases of the junction unmatched. This chain's CDR3 is CASSSQRERYNEQFF. The CDR3 bases are TGTGCCAGCAGCTCTCAGCGGGAGAGGTACAATGAGCAGTTCTTC.

This chain uses TRBV5-1 with TRBJ1-3; tentatively, D is TRBD1 (6 bases). V gave up 0 bases and J gave up 4 bases, with 11 bases separating them. CDR1 is SGHRS and CDR2 is YFSETQ in the germline V gene. The CDR3 is 15 residues long. CDR3 sequence: CASSLVGTPGNTIYF. CDR3 nucleotides: TGCGCCAGCAGCTTGGTAGGGACACCCGGAAACACCATATATTTT.

In this sample, this clone turned up a few times. V gene TRBV7-9 combines with J gene TRBJ2-2; D might be TRBD1 (6 bases). This CDR3 contains 16 residues. Germline assignment: CDR1 SEHNR and CDR2 FQNEAQ (reference sequence). Trimming removed 1 base at V and 2 bases at J, with 11 bases between. The CDR3 DNA sequence: TGTGCCAGCAGCTTAGTTGGCAGGGGAAACACCGGGGAGCTGTTTTTT. It codes for CASSLVGRGNTGELFF.

A few counts support this clone. The genes are TRBV19 and TRBJ1-1, with D maybe TRBD1 (5 bases). The germline V gene has CDR1 LNHDA and CDR2 SQIVND (reference sequence). The CDR3 runs to 15 residues. V shed 7 bases and J shed 0 bases, with 15 bases lying between them. In DNA, the CDR3 is TGTGCCAGTAACACTCGAGGGGTTATGAACACTGAAGCTTTCTTT. Its translation is CASNTRGVMNTEAFF.

The chain's CDR3 is CASSQGQATNTEAFF. DNA of the CDR3: TGCGCCAGCAGCCAAGGACAGGCGACAAACACTGAAGCTTTCTTT. This chain uses TRBV4-3 with TRBJ1-1; tentative D call: TRBD1 (6 bases). The CDR3 spans 15 residues. Trimming shortened V by 1 base and J by 2 bases, and 11 bases separated the two germline ends. The germline CDR1 and CDR2 sequences are LGHNA and YSLEER.

The rearrangement joins TRBV10-2 to TRBJ1-2; D is unclear. From germline, CDR1 is WSHSY and CDR2 SAAADI. Trimming pared 2 bases from V and 5 bases from J, leaving 12 bases between. The CDR3 totals 14 residues. CDR3: CASSERGLGYGYTF. CDR3 DNA: TGCGCCAGCAGTGAGCGAGGTTTGGGGTATGGCTACACCTTC.

This rearrangement joins TRBV5-8 to TRBJ1-2, with D uncertain. Germline V gene lookup returns CDR1 SGHTS and CDR2 YDEGEE. V gave up 2 bases and J gave up 8 bases, with 13 bases separating them. This CDR3 comprises 13 residues. The CDR3 sequence is CASSFWSEKGYTF. For the CDR3, the DNA is TGTGCCAGCAGCTTTTGGAGTGAAAAGGGCTACACCTTC.

The J gene is TRBJ2-7, the V gene TRBV2, with D unresolved. Germline loops: CDR1 SNHLY, CDR2 FYNNEI. With 1 base removed from V and 2 bases from J, the gap between germline ends came to 6 bases. This CDR3 comprises 13 residues. CDR3 in DNA: TGTGCCAGCAGTGAAGTGCCAGCCTACGAGCAGTACTTC. This encodes CASSEVPAYEQYF. The complete variable domain, with remaining parts taken from reference TRBV2 and TRBJ2-7, reads EPEVTQTPSHQVTQMGQEVILRCVPISNHLYFYWYRQILGQKVEFLVSFYNNEISEKSEIFDDQFSVERPDGSNFTLKIRSTKLEDSAMYFCASSEVPAYEQYFGPGTRLTVT.

This chain links TRBV10-3 with TRBJ1-1; 9 bases match TRBD1. CDR3 length equals 15 residues. Germline CDR1 ENHRY, CDR2 SYGVKD. V dropped 4 bases and J dropped 5; count of bases not matched to a gene: 8. CDR3 sequence reads: CAISGDPGTGTEAFF. In DNA, the CDR3 is TGTGCCATCAGTGGGGACCCGGGGACAGGGACTGAAGCTTTCTTT.

The gene calls are TRBV30 and TRBJ2-4; 10 positions match TRBD2. This CDR3 has 14 amino acids. CDR1 GTSNPN and CDR2 SVGIG come from the germline V gene (reference sequence). After removal of 0 bases from V and 12 bases from J, the junction contained 8 bases not matched to a gene. The CDR3: CAWSVSGLAPSQYF. For the CDR3, the DNA is TGTGCCTGGAGTGTATCGGGACTAGCGCCTAGTCAGTACTTC.

The gene calls are TRBV19 and TRBJ2-2, with D tentatively TRBD2 (6 bases). Trimming cost V 4 bases and J 2 bases, with 8 bases left between them. Per germline, CDR1 LNHDA and CDR2 SQIVND (reference sequence). CDR3 size: 14 residues. The CDR3 loop is CASSTSVNTGELFF. CDR3 sequence (DNA): TGTGCCAGTAGTACTAGCGTTAACACCGGGGAGCTGTTTTTT.

V gene TRBV11-2 combines with J gene TRBJ2-5, with D possibly TRBD2 on 6 matching bases. The germline V gene has CDR1 SGHAT and CDR2 FQNNGV. CDR3 size: 14 residues. The V and J ends lost 4 bases and 4 bases respectively, with 13 bases between them. Written as DNA, the CDR3 is TGTGCCAGCAGCTCAGGTCGGGGAGGAGAGACCCAGTACTTC. It encodes CASSSGRGGETQYF. The full variable domain, completed using reference TRBV11-2 and TRBJ2-5, is EAGVAQSPRYKIIEKRQSVAFWCNPISGHATLYWYQQILGQGPKLLIQFQNNGVVDDSQLPKDRFSAERLKGVDSTLKIQPAKLEDSAVYLCASSSGRGGETQYFGPGTRLLVL.